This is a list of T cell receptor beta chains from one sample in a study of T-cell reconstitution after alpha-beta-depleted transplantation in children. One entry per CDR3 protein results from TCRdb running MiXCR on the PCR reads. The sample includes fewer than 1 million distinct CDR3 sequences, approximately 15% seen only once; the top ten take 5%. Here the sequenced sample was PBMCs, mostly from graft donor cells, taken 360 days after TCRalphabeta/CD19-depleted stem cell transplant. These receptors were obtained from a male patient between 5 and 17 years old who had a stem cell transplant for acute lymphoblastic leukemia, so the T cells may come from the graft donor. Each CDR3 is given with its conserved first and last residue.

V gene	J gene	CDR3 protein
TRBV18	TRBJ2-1	CASSPPSGRIFDEQFF
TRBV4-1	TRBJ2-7	CASSRQPGTGSYEQYF
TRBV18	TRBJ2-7	CASGDRKDYEQYF
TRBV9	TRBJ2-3	CANSGRDSRWTDTQYF
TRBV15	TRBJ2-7	CATREDAWDSSQGEQYF
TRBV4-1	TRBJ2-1	CASSQAQQGRDEQFF
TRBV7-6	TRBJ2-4	CASSLTGPVDIQYF
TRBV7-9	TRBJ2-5	CASSLGIAGGQQETQYF
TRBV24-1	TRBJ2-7	CATSRGGEQYF
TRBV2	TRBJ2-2	CASSVRAFGELFF
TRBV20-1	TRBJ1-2	CSAQAVYGYTF
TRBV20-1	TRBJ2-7	CSARGGGAGGFYEQYF
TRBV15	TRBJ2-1	CATSKKAGGFEQFF
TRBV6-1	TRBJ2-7	CASTTSWVRPASYEQYF
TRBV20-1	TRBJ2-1	CSARDDSGDSGEQFF
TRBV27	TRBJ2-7	CASGLAGVPHEQYF
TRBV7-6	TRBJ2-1	CASSLRDWPVGEQFF
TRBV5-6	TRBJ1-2	CASSLDDGSYGYTF
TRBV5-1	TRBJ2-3	CASSLQYTGTDTQYF
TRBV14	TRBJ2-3	CASSHRVVGTDTQYF
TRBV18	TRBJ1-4	CASSPSNEKLFF
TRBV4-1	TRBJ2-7	CASSQDPPPYEQYF
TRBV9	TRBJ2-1	CASSAQGLAGVTKNEQFF
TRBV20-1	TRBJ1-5	CSARGPNQPQHF
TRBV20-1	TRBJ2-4	CSARDSSGGPQYF
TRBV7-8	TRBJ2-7	CASSPGLAGQSYEQYF
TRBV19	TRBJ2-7	CASSARLGQTSGSYEQYF
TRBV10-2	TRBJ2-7	CASDRGGGAYEQYF
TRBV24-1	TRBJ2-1	CATSDFPGGVSPPNEQFF
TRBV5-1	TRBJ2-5	CASSRGLAGGPWETQYF
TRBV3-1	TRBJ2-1	CASSQDSAAGNHEQFF
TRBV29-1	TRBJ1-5	CSVGGGMSNQPQHF
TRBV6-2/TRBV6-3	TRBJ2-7	CASTPVGAGPYEQYF
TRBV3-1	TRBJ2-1	CASSQGLLGGSYNEQFF
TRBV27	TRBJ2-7	CASSLGDRPYEQYF
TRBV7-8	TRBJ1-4	CASSSWTEANEKLFF
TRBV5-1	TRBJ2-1	CASSLNAGYNEQFF
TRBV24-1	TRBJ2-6	CATSDPAGASGANVLTF
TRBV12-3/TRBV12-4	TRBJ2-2	CASSLDRVWREPGELFF
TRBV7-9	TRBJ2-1	CASSLAALQFEQFF
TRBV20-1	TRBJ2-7	CSARGLAGDYEQYF
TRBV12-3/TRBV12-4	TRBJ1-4	CASSLREGTNEKLFF
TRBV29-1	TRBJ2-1	CSVEDLAGEAYNEQFF
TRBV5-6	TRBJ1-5	CASSLKLYSNQPQHF
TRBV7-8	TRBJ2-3	CASSDGYTQYF
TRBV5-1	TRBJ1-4	CASRTGASTNEKLFF
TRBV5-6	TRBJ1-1	CASSDRYMNTEAFF
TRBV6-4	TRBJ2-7	CASSDSGLASDEQYF
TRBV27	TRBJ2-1	CASSLDGANYLNEQFF
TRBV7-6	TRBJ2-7	CASSLGGNSGGGEQYF
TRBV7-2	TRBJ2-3	CASSSLGLAGITDTQYF
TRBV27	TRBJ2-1	CASSLLREYNEQFF
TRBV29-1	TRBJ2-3	CSVSGRSTDTQYF
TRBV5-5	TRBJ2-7	CASILLGTYEQYF
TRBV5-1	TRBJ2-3	CASSLDQYTDTQYF
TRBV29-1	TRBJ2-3	CSVVPLDRAADTQYF
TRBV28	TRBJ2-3	CASSFGYTDTQYF
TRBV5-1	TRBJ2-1	CASSLVSGSLDEQFF
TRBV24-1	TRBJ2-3	CATSDAAKVSTDTQYF
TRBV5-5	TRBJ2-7	CASSHISAGDTYEQYF